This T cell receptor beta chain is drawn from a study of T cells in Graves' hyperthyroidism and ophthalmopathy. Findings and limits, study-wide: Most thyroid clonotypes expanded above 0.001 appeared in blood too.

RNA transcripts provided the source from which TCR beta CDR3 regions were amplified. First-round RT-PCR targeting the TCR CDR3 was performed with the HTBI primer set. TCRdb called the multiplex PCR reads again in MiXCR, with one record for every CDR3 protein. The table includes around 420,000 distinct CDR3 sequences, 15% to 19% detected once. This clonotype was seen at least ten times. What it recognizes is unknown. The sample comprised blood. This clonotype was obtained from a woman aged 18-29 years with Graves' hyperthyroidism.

CDR3 nucleotide sequence: TGTGCCAGCAGCCCTGCGGCAGGACAGGGGTCCGGTGGCTACACCTTC. Residues: CASSPAAGQGSGGYTF. The chain carries TRBV3-1 and TRBJ1-2; 9 nucleotides line up with TRBD1. The J segment lost 7 bases and the V segment lost 4 bases, leaving 13 bases of the junction unmatched. Germline assignment: CDR1 LGHDT and CDR2 YNNKEL (reference sequence). The CDR3 is 16 residues long.